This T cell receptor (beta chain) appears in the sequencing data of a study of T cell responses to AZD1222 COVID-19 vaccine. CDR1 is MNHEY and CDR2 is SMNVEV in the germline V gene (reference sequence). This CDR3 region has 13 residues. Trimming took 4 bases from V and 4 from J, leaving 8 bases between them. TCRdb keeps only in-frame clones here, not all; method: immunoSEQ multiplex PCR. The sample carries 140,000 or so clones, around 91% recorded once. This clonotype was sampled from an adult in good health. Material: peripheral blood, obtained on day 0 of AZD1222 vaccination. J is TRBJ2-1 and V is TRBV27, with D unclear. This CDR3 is CASSSNYYNEQFF. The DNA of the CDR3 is TGTGCCAGCAGTTCCAACTATTACAATGAGCAGTTCTTC.